This TCR beta chain was observed in a study of shared clonotypes between healthy human individuals. Study observations and caveats: In a few donors, around 5.5% of naive CD4 clonotypes appeared in common. Naive subsets generally exceeded memory subsets in estimated richness.

A note on this clone: Its antigen is still unknown.

Germline CDR1 and CDR2: MDHEN and SYDVKM. Trimming removed 5 bases from V and 1 base from J, with 15 bases in between. CDR3 length: 16 amino acids. An assay was performed, and its level was deep. Profiled with immunoSEQ multiplex PCR; TCRdb holds only in-frame clones, not every one. The sample lists roughly 1,800,000 clones; about 94% were seen once. CD45RO-negative CD8 cells positively selected for CCR7 made up the naive population, which excluded terminally differentiated effector memory CD45RA+ cells. Sequencing input: naive CD8+ T cells sorted from blood. The chain joins TRBV28 to TRBJ2-1; D is possibly TRBD2 (6 bases). The receptor's source is a man between 18 and 29 years old in good health. The CDR3 DNA reads as TGTGCCAGCAGTCCCTGGGCGGGGTCTTCCTACAATGAGCAGTTCTTC. It yields the protein CASSPWAGSSYNEQFF.